There are many counts of the clone carrying this T cell receptor beta chain. Its specificity is not known. CDR3 length: 14 residues. Trimming took 6 bases from V and 4 from J, leaving 16 bases between them. Germline V lookup: CDR1 DFQATT, CDR2 SNEGSKA (reference sequence). TCRdb re-derived calls from the RACE reads in MiXCR, one entry per CDR3 protein. This table holds about 64,000 distinct CDR3 sequences, more than 9.5% found once. This sample is part of a study of human T cells and chemical hapten exposure. Study context: All patients underwent weekly scalp dosing with diphenylcyclopropenone for the full roughly 23-week study. Diagnoses of alopecia areata, totalis or universalis occurred in mostly female patients.

Study-level findings and limits: Each of the donors had alopecia, so their immune responses may not resemble those of healthy people.

Time point of the sample: patch test 3, about 24 weeks after DPC sensitization. Treatment here: therapeutic diphenylcyclopropenone sensitization with weekly scalp DPC. The input for sequencing was whole blood, taken in connection with sensitization to the hapten diphenylcyclopropenone (DPC). V and J are TRBV20-1 and TRBJ1-3, with D tentatively TRBD1 (5 bases). The sequence derives from a woman in her 30s with alopecia areata. Some clones in this sample may be carry-over from other donors' samples. Here the CDR3 DNA reads TGCAGTGCCAAAGGGGTAGGGTCGGGAAACACCATATATTTT. It codes for CSAKGVGSGNTIYF.